The 14 T cell receptor beta chains below come from one sample, sequenced in a study of blood T cell repertoires in COVID-19. The table came from immunoSEQ multiplex PCR; TCRdb's copy has only in-frame clones and leaves some out. The table shows about 180,000 clones, with less than 90% occurring only once. The specimen sequenced was peripheral blood. These receptors originate from a man between 65 and 85 years old with active or convalescent COVID-19.

This clone was picked up one time. The J gene is TRBJ2-3, the V gene TRBV7-8; 7 bases align to TRBD1. The CDR3 sequence is 14 residues long. The ends lost 3 bases at V and 4 bases at J; junction bases unmatched: 4. The germline V gene encodes CDR1 SGHVS and CDR2 FQNEAQ. CDR3 bases: TGTGCCAGCAGCTTGAACAGGGGTGCAGATACGCAGTATTTT. It is translated as CASSLNRGADTQYF.

This rearrangement joins TRBV18 to TRBJ2-7; 7 bases match TRBD1. The germline gives CDR1 KGHSH, CDR2 LQKENI. The CDR3 is 15 residues long. Losses at the gene ends were 0 bases for V and 6 bases for J; bases not matched to a gene: 8. The DNA for the CDR3 is TGTGCCAGCTCACCACCCCAAATACAGGGGCGCGAGCAGTACTTC. It is translated as CASSPPQIQGREQYF. The whole variable domain, filled in from reference TRBV18 and TRBJ2-7, reads NAGVMQNPRHLVRRRGQEARLRCSPMKGHSHVYWYRQLPEEGLKFMVYLQKENIIDESGMPKERFSAEFPKEGPSILRIQQVVRGDSAAYFCASSPPQIQGREQYFGPGTRLTVT.

The chain combines TRBV18 with TRBJ1-1, with D uncertain. Between the trimmed V and J ends, which lost 4 bases and 7 bases, there was a span of 10 bases. CDR3 length: 12 amino acids. Germline loops: CDR1 KGHSH, CDR2 LQKENI. Here the CDR3 DNA reads TGTGCCAGCTCACTAGAGAGAGGTGAAGCTTTCTTT. It specifies CASSLERGEAFF.

The chain uses TRBV19 and TRBJ1-2; weak D call: TRBD1 (6 bases). Trimming removed 3 bases from V and 1 base from J, with 12 bases in between. Per the germline V gene, CDR1 is LNHDA and CDR2 is SQIVND (reference sequence). CDR3 length: 15 residues. CDR3 bases: TGTGCCAGTAGTATCGGACAGCGGCTTAACTATGGCTACACCTTC. Translated: CASSIGQRLNYGYTF.

The chain recombines TRBV5-1 with TRBJ2-3; 8 bases align to TRBD1. Germline CDR1 reads SGHRS; CDR2 reads YFSETQ. The V segment lost 0 bases and the J segment 2 bases; nucleotides outside the gene matches: 5. The CDR3 covers 16 residues. The CDR3 DNA reads TGCGCCAGCAGCTTGGCCAGGGGGCTAGTCACAGATACGCAGTATTTT. Translated: CASSLARGLVTDTQYF.

A single count supports this clone. The V and J genes are TRBV5-6 and TRBJ1-2; TRBD1 is a possible D gene (5 bases). Trimming took 0 bases from V and 4 from J, leaving 7 bases between them. The CDR3 covers 13 residues. Germline V gives CDR1 SGHDT, CDR2 YYEEEE. This CDR3 reads CASSLAGGYGYTF. For the CDR3, the DNA is TGTGCCAGCAGCTTGGCCGGGGGCTATGGCTACACCTTC.

The chain recombines TRBV29-1 with TRBJ1-5; a possible D gene is TRBD1 (5 bases). The CDR3 totals 13 residues. Deletions cut 4 bases from V and 5 bases from J, with 12 bases between. Germline CDR1 and CDR2: SQVTM and ANQGSEA. This CDR3 is CSVAWGADQPQHF. In DNA, the CDR3 is TGCAGCGTTGCGTGGGGCGCGGATCAGCCCCAGCATTTT. Full variable domain (remainder filled in from reference TRBV29-1 and TRBJ1-5): SAVISQKPSRDICQRGTSLTIQCQVDSQVTMMFWYRQQPGQSLTLIATANQGSEATYESGFVIDKFPISRPNLTFSTLTVSNMSPEDSSIYLCSVAWGADQPQHFGDGTRLSIL.

This sequence joins TRBV11-2 and TRBJ2-1; 8 bases map to TRBD2. The CDR3 is 16 residues long. Trimming at V came to 5 bases and at J to 7 bases, leaving 13 bases not matched to a gene. The germline gives CDR1 SGHAT, CDR2 FQNNGV. CDR3 in amino acids: CASSPPWGLVVNEQFF. In DNA, the CDR3 is TGTGCCAGCAGCCCACCGTGGGGACTAGTGGTAAATGAGCAGTTCTTC.

Notes on this clone: Other nucleotide sequences in the sample specify the same CDR3. This chain links TRBV4-1 with TRBJ2-2; TRBD2 is a possible D gene (7 bases). The V gene's germline CDR1 is MGHRA and CDR2 YSYEKL. The CDR3 is 17 amino acids. Deletions cut 3 bases from V and 5 bases from J, with 19 bases between. CDR3 region: CASSQARGGQGTGELFF. In DNA form, the CDR3 reads TGCGCCAGCAGCCAGGCTAGGGGGGGTCAGGGTACCGGGGAGCTGTTTTTT.

This clone showed up just once. The rearrangement joins TRBV7-9 to TRBJ2-2; 7 bases match TRBD1. The CDR3 is made up of 16 amino acids. With V trimmed by 5 bases and J by 0 bases, 6 bases remained unmatched. Germline V gene data show CDR1 as SEHNR and CDR2 as FQNEAQ (reference sequence). The CDR3 region has the DNA TGTGCCAGCAGCCGCCGGGACAGTTCGAACACCGGGGAGCTGTTTTTT. The encoded protein is CASSRRDSSNTGELFF.

The V gene is TRBV7-3, the J gene TRBJ1-1; D gene unclear. Germline CDR1 is SGHTA and CDR2 is FQGTGA. The CDR3 sequence is 14 residues long. V was cut by 5 bases and J by 4 bases, with 14 bases left in between. DNA of the CDR3: TGTGCCAGCAGCCAAGGGAGCACCATCACTGAAGCTTTCTTT. Residues: CASSQGSTITEAFF.

V is TRBV9 and J is TRBJ2-7, with D maybe TRBD1 (5 bases). Between the trimmed V and J ends, which lost 3 bases and 0 bases, there was a span of 13 bases. The CDR3 is 15 amino acids. Germline values: CDR1 SGDLS, CDR2 YYNGEE. CDR3 sequence: CASSALPGLSYEQYF. The DNA for the CDR3 is TGTGCCAGCAGCGCTCTCCCAGGGCTCTCCTACGAGCAGTACTTC. The whole variable domain, filled in from reference TRBV9 and TRBJ2-7, reads DSGVTQTPKHLITATGQRVTLRCSPRSGDLSVYWYQQSLDQGLQFLIQYYNGEERAKGNILERFSAQQFPDLHSELNLSSLELGDSALYFCASSALPGLSYEQYFGPGTRLTVT.

The gene calls are TRBV18 and TRBJ2-5; 7 bases match TRBD2. Per the germline V gene, CDR1 is KGHSH and CDR2 is LQKENI. The ends lost 6 bases at V and 3 bases at J; junction bases unmatched: 4. This CDR3 region has 13 residues. CDR3 DNA: TGTGCCAGCTCCTGGACTAGAAAAGAGACCCAGTACTTC. Translation: CASSWTRKETQYF. The whole variable domain, remainder taken from reference TRBV18 and TRBJ2-5, is NAGVMQNPRHLVRRRGQEARLRCSPMKGHSHVYWYRQLPEEGLKFMVYLQKENIIDESGMPKERFSAEFPKEGPSILRIQQVVRGDSAAYFCASSWTRKETQYFGPGTRLLVL.

This chain links TRBV4-3 with TRBJ2-6; 8 nucleotides align to TRBD2. Per the germline V gene, CDR1 is LGHNA and CDR2 is YSLEER. V lost 0 bases, J lost 0 bases, and 10 bases stayed unmatched. The CDR3 covers 20 residues. The CDR3, as DNA: TGCGCCAGCAGCCAAGATATAATCCTAGCGGGTAACTCTGGGGCCAACGTCCTGACTTTC. This encodes CASSQDIILAGNSGANVLTF.